The present T cell receptor beta chain was sequenced within a study of T cells in women clearing cervical HPV infection. At the level of the study: Controls gave blood once infection was undetectable; cases at lesion identification. Study conclusions and caveats: CIN3+ cases had significantly higher TCR repertoire richness than controls, but evenness did not differ. Controls had more TRBV6-7 (0.16%) than cases (about 0.11%).

CDR3 length: 14 amino acids. Germline CDR1 SEHNR, CDR2 FQNEAQ (reference sequence). Worth noting for this clone: What it recognizes is unknown. The read terminates 3 residues ahead of where the CDR3 ends, so the germline J gene completes it.

Data came from immunoSEQ multiplex PCR; TCRdb stores just in-frame clones and leaves some out. Its clone listing holds 15,000 to 20,000 clones. The chain employs TRBV7-9 and TRBJ2-4; 7 bases are a match to TRBD1. This receptor was obtained from a woman aged 18 to 69 with a cervical HPV16 infection that either progressed to CIN3+ or cleared (not recorded which). Material: blood buffy coat. Here the CDR3 reads CASSLVSDRAGQYF. The covered CDR3 bases are TGTGCCAGCAGCTTGGTCTCCGACAGGGCTGGT.